This passage covers 10 T cell receptor beta chains from one sample sequenced in a study of blood T cell repertoires in COVID-19. Only in-frame clones appear in the TCRdb table, and some are missing; sequencing was by immunoSEQ multiplex PCR. The table has about 160,000 clones, approximately 85% seen once. Sequencing was carried out using peripheral blood. The source is a man of 80 years or more with COVID-19, enrolled during active disease.

A few counts support this clone. The chain joins TRBV28 to TRBJ1-1; no clear D gene. The CDR3 runs 15 residues. The V end lost 1 base, the J end lost 4 bases, and 13 bases lay between the germline ends. Germline V CDR1 and CDR2: MDHEN, SYDVKM. CDR3 loop: CASSLFRHLRTEAFF. CDR3 bases: TGTGCCAGCAGTTTATTTCGACATCTGCGCACTGAAGCTTTCTTT.

Of note for this clone: The sample contains more than one DNA sequence encoding this CDR3. The V and J genes are TRBV28 and TRBJ2-7, with D tentatively TRBD1 (5 bases). This CDR3 has 12 amino acids. V was clipped by 5 bases and J by 1 base, with 6 bases between them. CDR1 MDHEN and CDR2 SYDVKM come from the germline V gene. CDR3 coding DNA: TGTGCCAGCAGTCAGGGATCCTACGAGCAGTACTTC. Translated, it gives CASSQGSYEQYF.

This clone is a singleton in its sample. V gene TRBV3-1 (or the pseudogene TRBV3-2) combines with J gene TRBJ1-6, with D tentatively TRBD1 (6 bases). Germline lookup yields CDR1 LGHDT and CDR2 YNNKEL (reference sequence). The CDR3 is made up of 14 amino acids. Trimming left V 10 bases short and J 5 bases short, with 15 bases between. This CDR3 is CATRRGGDNSPLHF. In nucleotides, the CDR3 is TGTGCCACCCGTAGGGGGGGCGATAATTCACCCCTCCACTTT.

The chain links TRBV24-1 to TRBJ1-6; 8 bases are a match to TRBD1. Germline trimming cut 5 bases from V and 7 bases from J; bases unmatched to any gene: 21. Germline CDR1 reads KGHDR; CDR2 reads SFDVKD. The CDR3 loop spans 20 amino acids. In DNA, the CDR3 is TGTGCCACCAGTGGTGCACCAAGGCAGGGGGCGGATTTGTTCAATTCACCCCTCCACTTT. Residues: CATSGAPRQGADLFNSPLHF.

This rearrangement joins TRBV5-5 to TRBJ2-2; D gene uncertain. Germline assignment: CDR1 SGHKS and CDR2 YYEKEE (reference sequence). V was shortened by 2 bases and J by 2 bases, with 7 bases between the two germline ends. The CDR3 consists of 14 residues. The CDR3 DNA follows: TGTGCCAGCAGCTTTGGCAGAAACACCGGGGAGCTGTTTTTT. Protein sequence: CASSFGRNTGELFF.

The chain uses TRBV5-1 and TRBJ1-1; the match to TRBD1 covers 7 bases. The CDR3 has 17 amino acids. Germline CDR1 is SGHRS and CDR2 is YFSETQ. V lost 0 bases and J lost 0; bases outside the gene matches: 8. The DNA of the CDR3 is TGCGCCAGCAGCTTGGGTGGGACAGCGATAATGAACACTGAAGCTTTCTTT. It specifies CASSLGGTAIMNTEAFF.

This chain links TRBV19 with TRBJ2-3; D is ambiguous. This CDR3 spans 14 amino acids. The germline V and J ends were trimmed by 8 bases and 2 bases, with 14 bases remaining between them. Germline CDR1 is LNHDA and CDR2 is SQIVND (reference sequence). For the CDR3, the DNA is TGTGCCAGTTCGGCATGGCAGGACACAGATACGCAGTATTTT. Translated: CASSAWQDTDTQYF.

The gene calls are TRBV6-5 and TRBJ1-2, with unresolved D. Trimming removed 7 bases from V and 2 bases from J, with 8 bases in between. This CDR3 contains 12 residues. The germline V gene encodes CDR1 MNHEY and CDR2 SVGAGI. CDR3 amino acids: CASIERNYGYTF. CDR3 bases: TGTGCCAGCATCGAGCGAAACTATGGCTACACCTTC.

The chain combines TRBV28 with TRBJ1-1, with D maybe TRBD1 (6 bases). Trimming took off 1 base at V and 9 bases at J, with 12 bases between the two ends. Germline-derived CDR1 and CDR2 are MDHEN and SYDVKM. The CDR3 spans 13 residues. The CDR3 protein is CASSLSTRGKAFF. The CDR3 nucleotides are TGTGCCAGCAGTTTATCAACCAGGGGAAAAGCTTTCTTT.

The rearrangement links TRBV10-3 to TRBJ1-2; 7 nucleotides line up with TRBD1. This CDR3 comprises 13 residues. CDR1 and CDR2 from the germline V gene are ENHRY and SYGVKD. The V and J ends lost 7 bases and 0 bases, in that order; junction bases with no gene match: 2. The CDR3 loop is CAITQGANYGYTF. In DNA, the CDR3 is TGTGCCATCACGCAGGGGGCTAACTATGGCTACACCTTC.